The sequence of this T cell receptor (beta chain) was determined in a study of T cell clonality in common variable immunodeficiency. Overall study results and limits: TCRbeta clonality was increased in CVID versus healthy controls.

Equal genomic DNA amounts from CVID and control samples were sequenced. Data came from immunoSEQ multiplex PCR; TCRdb stores just in-frame clones and leaves some out. The sample shows 55,000 to 65,000 clones, none of them appearing just once. This clone has ten or more counts. Its specificity is unknown. The missing CDR3 end, 3 residues past where the read stops, is filled in from the germline J gene. Germline-derived CDR1 and CDR2 are DFQATT and SNEGSKA (reference sequence). The CDR3 has 14 amino acids. V lost 2 bases, J lost 3 bases, and 12 bases lay in between. The V call is TRBV20-1, the J call TRBJ2-3; no reliable D call. The sample was peripheral blood mononuclear cells. This clonotype was sampled from a person aged 18 to 75 in good health. CDR3 loop: CSARKPSGTDTQYF. The part of the CDR3 DNA that was read is TGCAGTGCTAGAAAGCCTTCAGGAACAGATACG.